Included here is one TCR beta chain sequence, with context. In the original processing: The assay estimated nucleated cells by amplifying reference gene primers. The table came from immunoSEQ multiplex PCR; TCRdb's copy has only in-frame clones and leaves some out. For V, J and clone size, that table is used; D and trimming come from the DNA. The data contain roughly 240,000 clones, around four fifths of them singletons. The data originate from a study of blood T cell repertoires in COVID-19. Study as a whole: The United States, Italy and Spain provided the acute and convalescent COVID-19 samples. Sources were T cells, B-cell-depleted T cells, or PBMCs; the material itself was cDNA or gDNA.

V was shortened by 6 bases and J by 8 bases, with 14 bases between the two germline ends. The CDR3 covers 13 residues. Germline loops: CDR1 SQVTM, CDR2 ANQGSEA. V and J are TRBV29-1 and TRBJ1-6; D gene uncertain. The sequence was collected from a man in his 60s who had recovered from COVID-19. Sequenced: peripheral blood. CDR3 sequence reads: CSVRTSDDSPLHF. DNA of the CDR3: TGCAGCGTCAGGACTAGCGACGATTCACCCCTCCACTTT.